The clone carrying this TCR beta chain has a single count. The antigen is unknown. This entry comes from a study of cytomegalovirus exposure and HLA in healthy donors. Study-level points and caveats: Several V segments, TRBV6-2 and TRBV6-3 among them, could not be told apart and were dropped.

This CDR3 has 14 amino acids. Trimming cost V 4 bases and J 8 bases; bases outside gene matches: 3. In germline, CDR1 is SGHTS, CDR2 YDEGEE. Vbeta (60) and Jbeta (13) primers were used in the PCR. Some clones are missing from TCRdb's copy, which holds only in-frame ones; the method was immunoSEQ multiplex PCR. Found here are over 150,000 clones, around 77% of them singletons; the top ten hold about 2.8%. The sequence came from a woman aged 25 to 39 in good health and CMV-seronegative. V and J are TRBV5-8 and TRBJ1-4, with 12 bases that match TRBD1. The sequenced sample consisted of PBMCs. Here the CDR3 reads CASSLGQGAEKLFF. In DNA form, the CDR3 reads TGTGCCAGCAGCCTGGGACAGGGGGCAGAAAAACTGTTTTTT.